This TCR beta chain was retrieved from a study of blood T cell repertoires in COVID-19. Across the whole study: The United States, Italy and Spain supplied acute and convalescent COVID-19 samples. The analysed material was cDNA or gDNA that came from T cells, B-cell-depleted T cells, or PBMCs.

Original methodology: Reference gene primer amplification gave estimated nucleated cell counts. Measured with immunoSEQ multiplex PCR; TCRdb has only the in-frame clones, and not every one. V, J and clone size reflect that table, while D and trimming were determined from the DNA. This sample has more than 65,000 clones; around 83% occur once, and the top ten carry approximately 20%. Germline CDR1 reads LGHNA; CDR2 reads YNFKEQ. The CDR3 totals 14 residues. The V end lost 7 bases, the J end lost 5 bases, and 16 bases lay between the germline ends. The rearrangement uses TRBV4-2 and TRBJ2-3; D remains ambiguous. Sequencing was carried out using peripheral blood. The receptor comes from a woman in her fifties or sixties with acute or convalescent COVID-19. The chain's CDR3 is CASTPEATRDTQYF. The CDR3 nucleotides are TGTGCCAGCACCCCAGAAGCCACGAGAGATACGCAGTATTTT.